This T cell receptor (beta chain) was obtained from a study of blood T cell repertoires in COVID-19. Study as a whole: Samples taken during acute and convalescent COVID-19 were collected in the United States, Italy and Spain. PBMCs, B-cell-depleted T cells, or T cells provided the cDNA or gDNA that made up the material.

This CDR3 comprises 13 residues. Trimming shortened V by 4 bases and J by 0 bases, and 4 bases separated the two germline ends. Germline CDR1 is WSHSY and CDR2 is SAAADI. In the original workflow: Counts of nucleated cells, estimated from reference gene primer amplification, were obtained. This table comes from immunoSEQ multiplex PCR, and its TCRdb copy is limited to in-frame clones, with some not included. The V and J calls and the clone size are those of that table, but D and trimming were determined from the DNA. The repertoire has about 300,000 clones, around 88% of them found once; the top ten carry under 8%.

The sample taken for sequencing was peripheral blood. This chain joins TRBV10-2 and TRBJ1-5; D is ambiguous. This sequence was found in a woman in her 30s who had recovered from COVID-19. This chain's CDR3 is CASSALSNQPQHF. In nucleotides, the CDR3 is TGCGCCAGCAGTGCCCTTAGCAATCAGCCCCAGCATTTT.